One and the same sample provided the 28 T cell receptor beta chains below, sequenced in a study of CXCR3-negative and CXCR3-positive naive CD8 T cells. General study results and limits: A higher hydrophobicity marked the TRB CDR3s of CXCR3-positive naive cells versus CXCR3-negative naive cells.

The method, 5' RACE with UMI labels, was used to prepare the TRB cDNA libraries. Following a re-call of the 5' RACE reads, TCRdb has one entry per CDR3 protein and lacks DNA. The sample table sets out over 95,000 distinct CDR3 sequences. These receptors' targets are unknown. The sample was naive CXCR3+ CD8+ T cells from blood. Sample subset: CD45RO-CCR7+CD27+CD95- naive CD8+ T cells expressing CXCR3 (TNR3+). The receptors were sampled from a human donor in good health. Some clones in this sample may be carry-over from other donors' samples.

The chain uses TRBV13 and TRBJ1-2; lacking DNA, the TRBD1 call made by TCRdb goes unchecked. The CDR3 consists of 17 residues. CDR1 is PRHDT and CDR2 is FYEKMQ in the germline V gene (reference sequence). CDR3: CASSYGTGSDPNYGYTF.

This chain joins TRBV28 and TRBJ1-5; TCRdb lists TRBD1, though no DNA is available to test this call. This CDR3 spans 13 amino acids. CDR1 and CDR2 (germline): MDHEN, SYDVKM. CDR3 region: CASRGGTRQPQHF. Together with reference TRBV28 and TRBJ1-5, the CDR3 gives the full variable domain: DVKVTQSSRYLVKRTGEKVFLECVQDMDHENMFWYRQDPGLGLRLIYFSYDVKMKEKGDIPEGYSVSREKKERFSLILESASTNQTSMYLCASRGGTRQPQHFGDGTRLSIL.

CDR3 amino acids: CASSKTPEDEKLFF. The chain has TRBV4-2 and TRBJ1-4. This CDR3 region has 14 residues. Germline values: CDR1 LGHNA, CDR2 YNFKEQ.

The chain has TRBV7-9 and TRBJ2-7; the D call of TRBD1 rests on TCRdb alone, since no DNA is present to check it. Germline assignment: CDR1 SEHNR and CDR2 FQNEAQ (reference sequence). This CDR3 region has 14 residues. This CDR3 reads CASSLPGQFFEQYF.

The chain carries TRBV7-3 and TRBJ1-4. Germline-derived CDR1 and CDR2 are SGHTA and FQGTGA. The CDR3 is made up of 18 amino acids. The CDR3 spells CASSSFPGQRTTNEKLFF. Full variable domain (rest looked up from reference TRBV7-3 and TRBJ1-4): GAGVSQTPSNKVTEKGKYVELRCDPISGHTALYWYRQSLGQGPEFLIYFQGTGAADDSGLPNDRFFAVRPEGSVSTLKIQRTERGDSAVYLCASSSFPGQRTTNEKLFFGSGTQLSVL.

The rearrangement links TRBV29-1 to TRBJ2-7; TCRdb returns TRBD1, unconfirmable since there is no DNA. Per the germline V gene, CDR1 is SQVTM and CDR2 is ANQGSEA. This CDR3 spans 12 amino acids. The CDR3 loop reads CSVEYGKGEQYF.

CDR3 amino acids: CASSSGRLISGANVLTF. The chain links TRBV6-2 or TRBV6-3 to TRBJ2-6; no DNA is available, so the TRBD1 call from TCRdb remains unchecked. This CDR3 contains 17 residues. Germline loops: CDR1 MNHEY, CDR2 SVGEGT.

The rearrangement links TRBV28 to TRBJ2-7. The CDR3 consists of 14 residues. Per germline, CDR1 MDHEN and CDR2 SYDVKM. CDR3 protein: CASSLTGGPYEQYF.

CDR3 sequence reads: CASTRGLNTEAFF. The chain links TRBV19 to TRBJ1-1; lacking DNA, the TRBD1 call made by TCRdb goes unchecked. CDR1 is LNHDA, CDR2 SQIVND, per germline (reference sequence). This CDR3 is 13 amino acids long.

The chain couples TRBV2 to TRBJ2-1; no DNA is available, so the TRBD2 call from TCRdb remains unchecked. The CDR3 extends over 16 amino acids. Germline loops: CDR1 SNHLY, CDR2 FYNNEI. CDR3 sequence reads: CASSSLAGGQFNEQFF.

The rearrangement links TRBV5-1 to TRBJ2-7; the TCRdb D gene call, TRBD1, has no DNA to confirm it. Looked up from germline, CDR1 is SGHRS and CDR2 is YFSETQ. The CDR3 consists of 13 residues. CDR3 sequence: CASSFRDGYEQYF.

V gene TRBV9 combines with J gene TRBJ2-7; without DNA, the TCRdb call of TRBD1 cannot be checked. This CDR3 is built from 15 residues. The germline CDR1 and CDR2 sequences are SGDLS and YYNGEE. The CDR3 region is CASSVGQGGTYEQYF.

V gene TRBV29-1 combines with J gene TRBJ2-3; without DNA, the TCRdb call of TRBD2 cannot be checked. This CDR3 has 16 amino acids. The germline CDR1 and CDR2 sequences are SQVTM and ANQGSEA. This CDR3 reads CSADLAGTWVTDTQYF.

The chain employs TRBV29-1 and TRBJ2-7; no DNA is available, so the TRBD1 call from TCRdb remains unchecked. The CDR3 has 16 amino acids. The germline CDR1 and CDR2 sequences are SQVTM and ANQGSEA. The CDR3 loop is CSVWTPPGQGSYEQYF.

The chain joins TRBV9 to TRBJ1-2. Germline V gene sequence: CDR1 SGDLS, CDR2 YYNGEE. This CDR3 has 13 amino acids. CDR3 sequence reads: CASSVEAGIGYTF. Looking up the rest from reference TRBV9 and TRBJ1-2 gives the full variable domain: DSGVTQTPKHLITATGQRVTLRCSPRSGDLSVYWYQQSLDQGLQFLIQYYNGEERAKGNILERFSAQQFPDLHSELNLSSLELGDSALYFCASSVEAGIGYTFGSGTRLTVV.

This sequence joins TRBV5-6 and TRBJ2-7. This CDR3 is 14 amino acids long. The germline gives CDR1 SGHDT, CDR2 YYEEEE. CDR3 protein: CASSAGTFSYEQYF.

Here the CDR3 reads CASSPAGGGETDTQYF. The chain links TRBV6-5 to TRBJ2-3; TCRdb names TRBD2, which stays unverified in the absence of DNA. The germline gives CDR1 MNHEY, CDR2 SVGAGI. The CDR3 covers 16 residues.

CDR3 amino acids: CASIDMATSPYEQYF. V and J are TRBV7-9 and TRBJ2-7. The germline V gene has CDR1 SEHNR and CDR2 FQNEAQ (reference sequence). The CDR3 spans 15 residues.

This chain links TRBV12-3 or TRBV12-4 with TRBJ1-1. The CDR3 runs 14 residues. The CDR3 reads CASSLSGWDTEAFF.

The chain has TRBV20-1 and TRBJ2-7; TCRdb lists TRBD2, though no DNA is available to test this call. The CDR3 loop spans 16 amino acids. The germline CDR1 and CDR2 sequences are DFQATT and SNEGSKA (reference sequence). This CDR3 is CSAREDRAIQVYEQYF.

V is TRBV11-2 and J is TRBJ2-5; lacking DNA, the TRBD1 call made by TCRdb goes unchecked. The CDR3 runs to 15 residues. CDR1 is SGHAT, CDR2 FQNNGV, per germline. The CDR3 sequence: CASSLVYRGQETQYF.

This chain uses TRBV21-1 with TRBJ2-7; without DNA, the TCRdb call of TRBD1 cannot be checked. TRBV21-1 is tagged as a pseudogene. The CDR3 has 18 residues. CDR3 sequence reads: CASSKRGLGDREDYEQYF.

The chain is built from TRBV27 and TRBJ1-5; the TRBD1 assignment by TCRdb is unverifiable without DNA. This CDR3 has 17 amino acids. Germline assignment: CDR1 MNHEY and CDR2 SMNVEV (reference sequence). CDR3 amino acids: CASSSYRGPDSNQPQHF.

The chain carries TRBV29-1 and TRBJ2-5; TCRdb's D call of TRBD2 is untestable without DNA. This CDR3 contains 15 residues. Germline V lookup: CDR1 SQVTM, CDR2 ANQGSEA. The CDR3 region is CSVGKRLAGGETQYF.

The CDR3 loop reads CASSLVGHTDTQYF. The rearrangement links TRBV7-8 to TRBJ2-3. Germline V gene lookup returns CDR1 SGHVS and CDR2 FQNEAQ. This CDR3 has 14 residues.

V is TRBV29-1 and J is TRBJ2-7. Germline V gene lookup returns CDR1 SQVTM and CDR2 ANQGSEA. The CDR3 covers 12 residues. The CDR3: CSVERESYEQYF.

The chain has TRBV12-3 or TRBV12-4 and TRBJ2-1; TCRdb returns TRBD1, unconfirmable since there is no DNA. CDR3 length: 15 residues. This CDR3 reads CASNIQGGAYNEQFF.

This chain connects TRBV29-1 to TRBJ1-1; absent DNA, TCRdb's TRBD1 call cannot be checked. Looked up from germline, CDR1 is SQVTM and CDR2 is ANQGSEA. The CDR3 is 12 residues long. The CDR3 loop is CSVGQGGTEAFF.